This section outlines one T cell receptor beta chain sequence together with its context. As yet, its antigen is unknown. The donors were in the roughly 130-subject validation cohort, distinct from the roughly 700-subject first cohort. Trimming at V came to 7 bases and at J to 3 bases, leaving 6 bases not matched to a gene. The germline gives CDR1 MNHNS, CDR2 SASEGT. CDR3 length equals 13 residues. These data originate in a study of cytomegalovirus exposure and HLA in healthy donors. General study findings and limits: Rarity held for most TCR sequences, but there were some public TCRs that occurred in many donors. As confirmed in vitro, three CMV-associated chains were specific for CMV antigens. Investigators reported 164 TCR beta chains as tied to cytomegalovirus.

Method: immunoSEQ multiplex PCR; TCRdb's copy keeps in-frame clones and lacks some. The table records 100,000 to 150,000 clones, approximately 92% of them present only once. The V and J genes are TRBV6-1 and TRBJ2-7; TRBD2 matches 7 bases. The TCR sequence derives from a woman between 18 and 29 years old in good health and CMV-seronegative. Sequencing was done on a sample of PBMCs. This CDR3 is CASTGGLDYEQYF. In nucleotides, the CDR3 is TGTGCCAGCACCGGCGGACTAGACTACGAGCAGTACTTC.